A selection of T cell receptor beta chains follows, all from one sample in a study of T cell responses to AZD1222 COVID-19 vaccine. Here immunoSEQ multiplex PCR was the method, and the copy in TCRdb shows in-frame clones only, minus some. Of roughly 95,000 clones listed, 88% were seen once; the top ten hold 2.5% to 3.5%. The specimen comprised peripheral blood, sampled on day 0 of AZD1222 vaccination. These receptors all come from an adult in good health. CDR3s include the opening cysteine and the closing phenylalanine or tryptophan. The D gene is left open where the match is weak. A clone size is listed for some rows: how often the clone was seen (once, few, many), or a class if it is expanded.

d_gene	v_gene	j_gene	abundance	CDR3nt	CDR3aa
NA	TRBV19	TRBJ1-1	NA	TGTGCCAGTAGTGCAGGCAGGAGCCCATCCAACACTGAAGCTTTCTTT	CASSAGRSPSNTEAFF
TRBD2	TRBV7-2	TRBJ2-7	once	TGTGCCAGCAGAGCGGGAGGATACGAGCAGTACTTC	CASRAGGYEQYF
NA	TRBV6-6	TRBJ2-7	NA	TGTGCCAGCAGTTACTCGGGAGTCGGGTACGAGCAGTACTTC	CASSYSGVGYEQYF
TRBD1	TRBV18	TRBJ1-4	NA	TGTGCCAGCAACCCCGGGACAGGACGTGAAAAACTGTTTTTT	CASNPGTGREKLFF
NA	TRBV2	TRBJ1-3	NA	TGTGCCAGCAGTGCGCGGACTAGCTCTGGAAACACCATATATTTT	CASSARTSSGNTIYF
TRBD1	TRBV28	TRBJ1-5	once	TGTGCCAGCAGTTCCCGACAGGGGGCGAGCAATCAGCCCCAGCATTTT	CASSSRQGASNQPQHF
NA	TRBV5-1	TRBJ2-1	NA	TGCGCCAGCAGCCTTAACTCCGGGACTCAATACAATGAGCAGTTCTTC	CASSLNSGTQYNEQFF
TRBD1	TRBV5-1	TRBJ2-4	NA	TGCGCCAGCAGCTTGGCCGGGACAGCTCGCGGAAACATTCAGTACTTC	CASSLAGTARGNIQYF
NA	TRBV5-6	TRBJ2-7	NA	TGTGCCAGCAGCTTCCCAGACTCCTACGAGCAGTACTTC	CASSFPDSYEQYF
NA	TRBV5-1	TRBJ1-1	NA	TGCGCCAGCAGTCGAGTGAACACTGAAGCTTTCTTT	CASSRVNTEAFF
TRBD2	TRBV5-4	TRBJ2-3	NA	TGTGCCAGCAGCAATCCTAGCGGCGGCACAGATACGCAGTATTTT	CASSNPSGGTDTQYF
TRBD1	TRBV6-2/TRBV6-3	TRBJ2-7	NA	TGTGCCAGCAGCCTCATTACAGGGGGCACCTACGAGCAGTACTTC	CASSLITGGTYEQYF
NA	TRBV30	TRBJ2-7	once	TGTGCCTGGAGTGTACTGGGCAGGGTCGCCTACGAGCAGTACTTC	CAWSVLGRVAYEQYF
NA	TRBV11-2	TRBJ2-7	NA	TGTGCCAGCAGCCTGAATCCGGGCAGAACCTACGAGCAGTACTTC	CASSLNPGRTYEQYF
NA	TRBV5-1	TRBJ1-3	NA	TGCGCCAGCAGCTTGGGGGGTGTGACTGGAAACACCATATATTTT	CASSLGGVTGNTIYF
NA	TRBV5-1	TRBJ2-5	NA	TGCGCCACCAAAGACACGGATGGGGAGACCCAGTACTTC	CATKDTDGETQYF
NA	TRBV6-5	TRBJ1-4	once	TGTGCCAGCAGTTCTGGGGGGCAGAGTGAAAAACTGTTTTTT	CASSSGGQSEKLFF
TRBD2	TRBV10-2	TRBJ2-3	NA	TGCGCCAGCACAGTAGCGGGAGTCGCAGATACGCAGTATTTT	CASTVAGVADTQYF
NA	TRBV6-4	TRBJ2-1	NA	TGTGCCAGCAGTGACTCGGACACCAATGAGCAGTTCTTC	CASSDSDTNEQFF
TRBD1	TRBV24-1	TRBJ1-4	NA	TGTGCCACCAGTGACCCGACAGGGGGGGGTGAAAAACTGTTTTTT	CATSDPTGGGEKLFF